The 11 T cell receptor beta chains below all came from one sample that was sequenced in a study of T cells in Graves' hyperthyroidism and ophthalmopathy. The investigators amplified TCR beta CDR3 regions from RNA transcripts. When the TCR CDR3 underwent first-round RT-PCR, the HTBI primer set was used. In TCRdb, the multiplex PCR reads were re-called with MiXCR into one record per CDR3 protein. Among hundreds of thousands of distinct CDR3 sequences, 38% were seen once, and the ten largest hold around 10%. The sequenced material came from blood. These receptors were taken from a man aged 18 to 30 with Graves' hyperthyroidism.

In its sample, this clonotype was seen a few times. The rearrangement joins TRBV2 to TRBJ1-1; 8 bases match TRBD1. The trim removed 4 bases at V and 4 bases at J, leaving 5 bases unmatched. This CDR3 is 14 amino acids long. Germline V gene sequence: CDR1 SNHLY, CDR2 FYNNEI. CDR3 in amino acids: CASSVGQGATEAFF. The CDR3, as DNA: TGTGCCAGCAGTGTTGGACAGGGAGCCACTGAAGCTTTCTTT. Looking up the rest from reference TRBV2 and TRBJ1-1 gives the full variable domain: EPEVTQTPSHQVTQMGQEVILRCVPISNHLYFYWYRQILGQKVEFLVSFYNNEISEKSEIFDDQFSVERPDGSNFTLKIRSTKLEDSAMYFCASSVGQGATEAFFGQGTRLTVV.

The chain combines TRBV7-9 with TRBJ1-5; perhaps TRBD1 as D (6 bases). V was trimmed by 2 bases and J by 5 bases, leaving 13 bases between them. In germline, CDR1 is SEHNR, CDR2 FQNEAQ (reference sequence). This CDR3 contains 15 residues. The CDR3 here is CASSLSGGADQPQHF. CDR3 sequence (DNA): TGTGCCAGCAGCTTATCCGGGGGCGCCGATCAGCCCCAGCATTTT. The full variable domain, its missing parts supplied by reference TRBV7-9 and TRBJ1-5, is DTGVSQNPRHKITKRGQNVTFRCDPISEHNRLYWYRQTLGQGPEFLTYFQNEAQLEKSRLLSDRFSAERPKGSFSTLEIQRTEQGDSAMYLCASSLSGGADQPQHFGDGTRLSIL.

In this sample, this clonotype turned up many times. V usage is TRBV2 and J usage is TRBJ2-2, with 8 bases aligning to TRBD2. The germline gives CDR1 SNHLY, CDR2 FYNNEI. The CDR3 extends over 15 amino acids. With V trimmed by 5 bases and J by 7 bases, 9 bases remained unmatched. CDR3 amino acids: CASSLTGLVFGELFF. The CDR3 DNA sequence: TGTGCCAGCAGTCTTACGGGACTAGTTTTCGGGGAGCTGTTTTTT.

This clonotype has a count of ten or more. V usage is TRBV19 and J usage is TRBJ2-5; D gene unclear. CDR3 length equals 12 residues. V was clipped by 5 bases and J by 3 bases, with 7 bases between them. Germline values: CDR1 LNHDA, CDR2 SQIVND (reference sequence). As DNA, the CDR3 is TGTGCCAGTAGTTCCTCCGAAGAGACCCAGTACTTC. Translating it yields CASSSSEETQYF.

The chain is built from TRBV4-1 and TRBJ2-5, with D possibly being TRBD1 or TRBD2 (5 bases each). The V gene lost 3 bases and the J gene lost 5 bases, with 10 bases spanning the gap. The V gene's germline CDR1 is MGHRA and CDR2 YSYEKL. The CDR3 is 13 amino acids. In DNA, the CDR3 is TGCGCCAGCAGCCACAGTGGGACGGAGACCCAGTACTTC. Translation: CASSHSGTETQYF.

J is TRBJ2-5 and V is TRBV7-4; 8 nucleotides line up with TRBD2. This CDR3 contains 17 residues. Germline V gene data show CDR1 as SGHVT and CDR2 as SQSDAQ. Trimming removed 2 bases from V and 5 bases from J; junction bases left unmatched: 13. In nucleotides, the CDR3 is TGTGCCAGCAGCTTACCCTTGACTAGCGTCGGGGTGGAGACCCAGTACTTC. This translates into CASSLPLTSVGVETQYF.

Of note for this clonotype: Its ends do not fully match the called genes, so a read error is possible. The V call is TRBV5-1, the J call TRBJ2-7; tentative D call: TRBD1 (6 bases). Germline V gene lookup returns CDR1 SGHRS and CDR2 YFSETQ. The CDR3 extends over 15 amino acids. The CDR3 DNA reads as TGTGCCAGCAGCTCCACTACAGGGTTATCCTACGAGCAGTACTTC. Translation: CASSSTTGLSYEQYF.

This clonotype was observed at least ten times. The chain recombines TRBV10-3 with TRBJ2-5; TRBD2 aligns across 13 bases. Germline loops: CDR1 ENHRY, CDR2 SYGVKD. V lost 4 bases to trimming and J lost 4 bases; unmatched junction nucleotides: 0. The CDR3 has 14 residues. The CDR3 sequence is CAISGTSGGETQYF. The DNA of the CDR3 is TGTGCCATCAGTGGGACTAGCGGGGGAGAGACCCAGTACTTC.

The V gene is TRBV4-1, the J gene TRBJ2-7; TRBD2 is a possible D gene (5 bases). V was trimmed by 1 base and J by 6 bases, leaving 10 bases between them. Germline V gene sequence: CDR1 MGHRA, CDR2 YSYEKL. The CDR3 is made up of 13 amino acids. CDR3: CASSQGGLGEQYF. CDR3 DNA sequence: TGCGCCAGCAGCCAAGGAGGGCTAGGCGAGCAGTACTTC.

The chain employs TRBV29-1 and TRBJ1-2, with D possibly matching TRBD1 (5 bases). Trimming removed 3 bases at V and 10 bases at J, with 12 bases between. This CDR3 is 11 amino acids long. Germline CDR1 and CDR2: SQVTM and ANQGSEA. CDR3 loop: CSVDWAGVYTF. The DNA for the CDR3 is TGCAGCGTTGATTGGGCGGGGGTCTACACCTTC.

This chain uses TRBV28 with TRBJ1-2; TRBD1 might be the D (6 bases). This CDR3 region has 13 residues. V was shortened by 5 bases and J by 7 bases, with 14 bases between the two germline ends. The germline CDR1 and CDR2 sequences are MDHEN and SYDVKM. In nucleotides, the CDR3 is TGTGCCAGCAGTCCTTCGACAGGCGGTGGCTACACCTTC. As protein: CASSPSTGGGYTF.